One T cell receptor (beta chain) is described in this entry. Profiled with immunoSEQ multiplex PCR; TCRdb holds only in-frame clones, not every one. The table has around 76,000 clones, roughly 85% seen once; the top ten hold less than 0.8%. The data stem from a study of OX40 agonist ivuxolimab in advanced cancers. In the study overall: Patients receiving dose escalation had hepatocellular carcinoma, melanoma, renal cell or head and neck cancer.

This CDR3 comprises 15 residues. From germline, CDR1 is SGHNT and CDR2 YYREEE (reference sequence). V dropped 0 bases and J dropped 4; count of bases not matched to a gene: 2. This sample comprised CD4+ or CD8+ T cells sorted from blood, obtained in a trial of the OX40 agonist ivuxolimab. The rearrangement uses TRBV5-4 and TRBJ2-1; 9 nucleotides match TRBD2. This receptor was obtained from an adult with an advanced solid tumor such as melanoma, head and neck, liver or kidney cancer. The DNA for the CDR3 is TGTGCCAGCAGCTTGGCCGCGGGGGGGTACAATGAGCAGTTCTTC. Translating it yields CASSLAAGGYNEQFF.